This entry features one TCR beta chain sequence. Its antigen remains undetermined. No base-level quality is on record; no much larger clone is a single base apart. The sample's time point label, in plain terms: baseline before first vaccination. The vaccinee samples were drawn from two UK trials, COV001 and COV002, one of which was a single-blind randomized controlled phase 2/3 trial testing AZD1222 (ChAdOx1 nCoV-19) in healthy adults. For TCRbeta chain sequencing, PBMC samples from trial participants were taken at day 0 and at day 28 after the second dose. The CDR3 starts with the cysteine, ends with the phenylalanine, and has 13 residues. The read is trimmed to its CDR3 DNA, 39 bases read in frame from base 1. The germline V gene (reference sequence) supplies CDR1 LGHDT and CDR2 YNNKEL. At the junction V is shortened by 6 bases and J by 3 bases, with 9 bases in between. The sample originates from a study of T cell responses to AZD1222 COVID-19 vaccine (dated by TCRdb to the early 2020s). Context from the whole study: AZD1222 recipients given second doses at about 4 weeks or at about 12 weeks were pooled, since spike-specific TCR depth and breadth were not found to differ between the two schedules. TCR sequencing covered 230 or so trial participants: 200 to 210 given two doses of AZD1222 and about 26 given two doses of MenACWY control vaccine. Enrollment into the trials was organized by age into subgroups of 18-55, 56-69 and 70-plus years, and those subgroups contained roughly 140, 27 and 60 TCR-sequenced participants, respectively. Findings and caveats that apply to the study as a whole: After two AZD1222 doses, both the breadth and the depth of spike-specific TCRs were significantly higher than at day 0 and than in MenACWY recipients. Epitopes outside the regions mutated in the B.1.351 and B.1.1.7 variants were reportedly recognized by nearly half of the unique spike-specific TCRs. Participants were mostly white British and included more females than males, and it was suggested by the authors that clonal diversity may have been underestimated. The 56-69-year group was small, and its depth increase did not reach significance, likely because of low power. No day 14 peak-response samples were available, so repertoires were characterized only after the peak T cell response. Conclusions about previously exposed vaccinees are limited, since just a handful of AZD1222 recipients were seropositive for SARS-CoV-2 at baseline. Vaccine-associated CD4 TCRs spanned the whole spike protein, with dominant responses in regions 160-218 and 743-854.

The CDR3 regions of human TCRbeta chains were analyzed by immunosequencing. As for the authors' bioinformatics: Repertoire TCRs were matched against a reference library of SARS-CoV-2-specific TCRs generated with the MIRA antigen-specificity platform. Breadth was defined as the fraction of unique TCRs that were SARS-CoV-2-associated. Depth was defined as the fraction of total T cells that were SARS-CoV-2-associated. Using the MIRA data, each spike-specific TCR was mapped to the spike region that the TCR reacts to and placed in a CD4 or CD8 class. Log10-transformed breadth and depth values were compared by one-way ANOVA with Sidak's multiple comparisons tests. The immuneACCESS repertoire file appears here via TCRdb, limited to in-frame rearrangements. These files lack a portion of the clones; in checked studies, under half of the deficit traces to unresolved V genes, and the cause of the others is not known. V, J and clone size were drawn from that table, and D and trimming were deduced from the DNA. The sample contains 180,000 or so clones, more than 85% of them found a single time. Together, the top ten hold about 3.9% of the sample.

This chain joins TRBV3-1 (or the pseudogene TRBV3-2) to TRBJ2-1; TRBD2 is a weak D gene call, 6 bases matching. The source was peripheral blood, collected on day 0 of AZD1222 vaccination. This clonotype was sampled from an adult in good health. The DNA is TGTGCCAGCAGAATGGGACTCTACAATGAGCAGTTCTTC. It encodes CASRMGLYNEQFF.